These 23 T cell receptor beta chains originate from one sample sequenced in a study of regulatory T cells in long-lasting Graves disease. In building TCR beta libraries, iRepertoire HTBI primers were used together with Arm-PCR of CDR3 regions. TCRdb re-derived calls from the multiplex PCR reads in MiXCR, one entry per CDR3 protein. The profile shows about 430,000 distinct CDR3 sequences, about 15% of them singletons. Time point given: newly diagnosed GD, antithyroid drugs for less than 3 months. The TCR library was prepared using RNA isolated from PBMCs. This same sample was also taken into another study, of T cells in Graves' hyperthyroidism and ophthalmopathy.

The sequences come from peripheral blood mononuclear cells (PBMCs), collected at new diagnosis, from a patient treated with antithyroid drugs. The receptors derive from a woman aged 35 to 49 with Graves disease.

At least ten counts were recorded for this clonotype. The CDR3 reads CASSWDSPLHF. CDR3 DNA sequence: TGTGCCAGCAGTTGGGATTCACCCCTCCACTTT. The chain combines TRBV28 with TRBJ1-6; no clear D gene. The V and J ends lost 4 bases and 8 bases respectively, with 3 bases between them. Germline CDR1 reads MDHEN; CDR2 reads SYDVKM. CDR3 length: 11 amino acids.

The chain combines TRBV6-5 with TRBJ1-3; D remains ambiguous. The CDR3 extends over 14 amino acids. The V end was cut by 2 bases, the J end by 4 bases, with 9 bases between. Germline assignment: CDR1 MNHEY and CDR2 SVGAGI. The chain's CDR3 is CASSYGVNGNTIYF. DNA for the CDR3: TGTGCCAGCAGTTACGGGGTTAACGGAAACACCATATATTTT.

The chain has TRBV4-1 and TRBJ2-1; TRBD2 matches at 12 bases. Germline CDR1 reads MGHRA; CDR2 reads YSYEKL. V lost 1 base and J lost 9; bases outside the gene matches: 4. The CDR3 runs 15 residues. The CDR3 nucleotides are TGCGCCAGCAGCCAAGTCGGACTAGCGGGGCTTGAGCAGTTCTTC. This sequence encodes CASSQVGLAGLEQFF.

Worth noting for this clonotype: Possible read error: a much larger clone is one base away. CDR3 protein: CASTLRGPNEQFF. The CDR3 DNA reads as TGTGCCAGCACCCTAAGGGGGCCGAATGAGCAGTTCTTC. The chain is built from TRBV12-3 or TRBV12-4 and TRBJ2-1; 7 bases line up with TRBD1. V was pared by 7 bases and J by 7 bases, with 7 bases of the junction left unmatched. This CDR3 is built from 13 residues.

This clonotype was counted many times. A junction end diverges from the germline sequence, so it may reflect a read error. V and J are TRBV2 and TRBJ2-7; TRBD1 might be the D (5 bases). The CDR3 sequence is 15 residues long. Germline-derived CDR1 and CDR2 are SNHLY and FYNNEI. CDR3 bases: TGTGCCAGCACTGAAGGGGATCACAGCTCCTACGAGCAGTACTTC. It specifies CASTEGDHSSYEQYF.

The sample holds many counts of this clonotype. The gene calls are TRBV3-1 and TRBJ1-4, with a tentative D call TRBD1 (5 bases). Germline-derived CDR1 and CDR2 are LGHDT and YNNKEL (reference sequence). This CDR3 region has 15 residues. V lost 1 base and J lost 4, with 10 bases in between. DNA of the CDR3: TGTGCCAGCAGCCAAGGTTTGGGGCATAATGAAAAACTGTTTTTT. This translates into CASSQGLGHNEKLFF.

The chain couples TRBV3-1 to TRBJ2-2, with D unclear. Trimming cost V 4 bases and J 5 bases, with 14 bases left between them. Germline V lookup: CDR1 LGHDT, CDR2 YNNKEL (reference sequence). The CDR3 is 15 amino acids. The CDR3 DNA is TGTGCCAGCAGCCCGCAGTGGGGTGGAACCGGGGAGCTGTTTTTT. Translated, it gives CASSPQWGGTGELFF.

This clonotype was counted ten times or more. The chain combines TRBV9 with TRBJ2-2; D not certain. V lost 1 base and J lost 0, with 10 bases in between. The CDR3 extends over 16 amino acids. Germline-derived CDR1 and CDR2 are SGDLS and YYNGEE. The CDR3 reads CASSVRGASNTGELFF. The CDR3 DNA sequence: TGTGCCAGCAGCGTAAGAGGAGCTTCGAACACCGGGGAGCTGTTTTTT.

Ten or more counts support this clonotype. The J gene is TRBJ2-1, the V gene TRBV7-2, with TRBD2 matching over 9 bases. CDR1 and CDR2 (germline): SGHTA, FQGNSA. The CDR3 covers 16 residues. Trimming cost V 1 base and J 0 bases; bases outside gene matches: 1. In nucleotides, the CDR3 is TGTGCCAGCAGCTTAGATAGCGGGAGCTCCTACAATGAGCAGTTCTTC. Amino acids: CASSLDSGSSYNEQFF.

This clonotype showed up many times. The chain couples TRBV28 to TRBJ2-1; 16 bases line up with TRBD2. This CDR3 has 20 residues. Germline V gives CDR1 MDHEN, CDR2 SYDVKM. V was pared by 7 bases and J by 3 bases, with 15 bases of the junction left unmatched. The CDR3 DNA reads TGTGCCAGCAACCGAGCACCGGGACTAGCGGGAGGGCCTGGCTACAATGAGCAGTTCTTC. Its protein product is CASNRAPGLAGGPGYNEQFF.

Many counts were recorded for this clonotype. The rearrangement uses TRBV5-5 and TRBJ1-1; TRBD1 might be the D (5 bases). The germline V and J ends were trimmed by 0 bases and 4 bases, with 7 bases remaining between them. Germline V lookup: CDR1 SGHKS, CDR2 YYEKEE (reference sequence). The CDR3 is made up of 13 amino acids. In DNA, the CDR3 is TGTGCCAGCAGCTTGGAAGGGGTCACTGAAGCTTTCTTT. Its protein product is CASSLEGVTEAFF.

This clonotype has a count of ten or more. Written as DNA, the CDR3 is TGTGCCAGCAGTGATAATTCGGCGGGAGCTGTTTTGGAACTTATCGATGAGCAGTTCTTC. It is translated as CASSDNSAGAVLELIDEQFF. The rearrangement links TRBV25-1 to TRBJ2-1; 7 positions match TRBD2. The CDR3 loop spans 20 amino acids. Germline CDR1 MGHDK, CDR2 SYGVNS. The ends lost 3 bases at V and 8 bases at J; junction bases unmatched: 25.

There are a few counts of this clonotype. A much larger clone differs by one base, so this may be a read error. This chain connects TRBV11-2 to TRBJ2-3, with TRBD1 matching over 8 bases. Germline V CDR1 and CDR2: SGHAT, FQNNGV. This CDR3 comprises 16 residues. CDR3 nucleotides: TGTGCCAGCAGCTTAATTTGGACAGGGAGCACAGATTCGCAGTATTTT. Translation gives CASSLIWTGSTDSQYF.

This chain links TRBV19 with TRBJ1-5, with 8 nucleotides matching TRBD1. V lost 4 bases to trimming and J lost 0 bases; unmatched junction nucleotides: 8. The germline CDR1 and CDR2 sequences are LNHDA and SQIVND (reference sequence). The CDR3 is 17 amino acids. CDR3 coding DNA: TGTGCCAGTAGTAGACAGGGGAGCCTTTATAGCAATCAGCCCCAGCATTTT. This encodes CASSRQGSLYSNQPQHF.

This clonotype was recorded at least ten times. V usage is TRBV10-3 and J usage is TRBJ2-1; 9 bases line up with TRBD2. This CDR3 spans 18 amino acids. V shed 4 bases and J 2 bases; nucleotides not matched to a gene: 12. CDR1 is ENHRY and CDR2 is SYGVKD in the germline V gene. The CDR3 DNA reads TGTGCCATCAGTGCGGCTAGCGGGAAAGGAGGTGCCTACAATGAGCAGTTCTTC. As protein: CAISAASGKGGAYNEQFF.

The table lists this clonotype with a few counts. The CDR3 DNA sequence: TGTGCCTGGAGTCCCCCGGAGGTCGCCAAAAGGAACTATGGCTACACCTTC. It is translated as CAWSPPEVAKRNYGYTF. V gene TRBV30 combines with J gene TRBJ1-2, with D unclear. Germline CDR1 and CDR2: GTSNPN and SVGIG (reference sequence). This CDR3 comprises 17 residues. V lost 2 bases, J lost 2 bases, and 21 bases lay in between.

The chain couples TRBV5-1 to TRBJ1-2, with TRBD1 matching over 9 bases. The V and J ends lost 4 bases and 3 bases, in that order; junction bases with no gene match: 1. The CDR3 totals 13 residues. The germline V gene has CDR1 SGHRS and CDR2 YFSETQ. The CDR3 nucleotides read TGCGCCAGCAGCACAGGGGGCGACTATGGCTACACCTTC. This gives the protein CASSTGGDYGYTF.

This clonotype occurred many times. The chain uses TRBV24-1 and TRBJ2-3; 9 nucleotides agree with TRBD2. The CDR3 totals 18 residues. From germline, CDR1 is KGHDR and CDR2 SFDVKD. V gave up 3 bases and J gave up 2 bases; unmatched junction bases: 11. CDR3 bases: TGTGCCACCAGTGATACCCGACCTAGCGGGGTAAACACAGATACGCAGTATTTT. This codes for CATSDTRPSGVNTDTQYF.

This clonotype came up many times. V usage is TRBV10-2 and J usage is TRBJ2-7, with a weak D call TRBD2 (6 bases). The CDR3 runs 15 residues. The ends were cut back, 1 base at V and 2 bases at J, with 12 bases in the middle. The V gene's germline CDR1 is WSHSY and CDR2 SAAADI. Here the CDR3 reads CASSEFSGRTYEQYF. CDR3 nucleotide sequence: TGCGCCAGCAGTGAGTTCTCGGGGAGGACCTACGAGCAGTACTTC.

This clonotype was found a few times. The chain recombines TRBV20-1 with TRBJ2-5; 8 bases align to TRBD2. The ends lost 0 bases at V and 7 bases at J; junction bases unmatched: 10. The germline V gene has CDR1 DFQATT and CDR2 SNEGSKA (reference sequence). CDR3 length: 15 amino acids. CDR3 DNA sequence: TGCAGTGCTAGAGATTACCGGGAGGGCCTGGGGACCCAGTACTTC. It encodes CSARDYREGLGTQYF.

V usage is TRBV3-1 and J usage is TRBJ1-3, with TRBD1 as a possible D gene (6 bases). The CDR3 runs 14 residues. The ends were cut back, 2 bases at V and 4 bases at J, with 9 bases in the middle. Looked up from germline, CDR1 is LGHDT and CDR2 is YNNKEL (reference sequence). The CDR3 loop is CASSQYREGNTIYF. CDR3 coding DNA: TGTGCCAGCAGCCAATACAGGGAAGGAAACACCATATATTTT.

This clonotype was counted ten times or more. V gene TRBV5-1 combines with J gene TRBJ2-5; TRBD2 matches at 8 bases. This CDR3 has 15 residues. Unmatched junction bases numbered 5, after V lost 2 bases and J lost 2 bases. CDR1 and CDR2 from the germline V gene are SGHRS and YFSETQ. CDR3 residues: CASSFSLADQETQYF. The CDR3 DNA sequence: TGCGCCAGCAGCTTTTCACTAGCGGATCAAGAGACCCAGTACTTC. The whole variable domain, filled in from reference TRBV5-1 and TRBJ2-5, reads KAGVTQTPRYLIKTRGQQVTLSCSPISGHRSVSWYQQTPGQGLQFLFEYFSETQRNKGNFPGRFSGRQFSNSRSEMNVSTLELGDSALYLCASSFSLADQETQYFGPGTRLLVL.

This clonotype was found a few times. The chain combines TRBV7-2 with TRBJ2-1; a possible D gene is TRBD2 (6 bases). The CDR3 extends over 18 amino acids. Germline V gives CDR1 SGHTA, CDR2 FQGNSA. Trimming removed 4 bases at V and 2 bases at J, with 21 bases between. Here the CDR3 reads CASSSLPTLGEAYNEQFF. CDR3 in DNA: TGTGCCAGCAGCTCTTTACCCACTTTGGGGGAGGCCTACAATGAGCAGTTCTTC. Based on the CDR3 plus reference TRBV7-2 and TRBJ2-1, the full variable domain is GAGVSQSPSNKVTEKGKDVELRCDPISGHTALYWYRQSLGQGLEFLIYFQGNSAPDKSGLPSDRFSAERTGGSVSTLTIQRTQQEDSAVYLCASSSLPTLGEAYNEQFFGPGTRLTVL.